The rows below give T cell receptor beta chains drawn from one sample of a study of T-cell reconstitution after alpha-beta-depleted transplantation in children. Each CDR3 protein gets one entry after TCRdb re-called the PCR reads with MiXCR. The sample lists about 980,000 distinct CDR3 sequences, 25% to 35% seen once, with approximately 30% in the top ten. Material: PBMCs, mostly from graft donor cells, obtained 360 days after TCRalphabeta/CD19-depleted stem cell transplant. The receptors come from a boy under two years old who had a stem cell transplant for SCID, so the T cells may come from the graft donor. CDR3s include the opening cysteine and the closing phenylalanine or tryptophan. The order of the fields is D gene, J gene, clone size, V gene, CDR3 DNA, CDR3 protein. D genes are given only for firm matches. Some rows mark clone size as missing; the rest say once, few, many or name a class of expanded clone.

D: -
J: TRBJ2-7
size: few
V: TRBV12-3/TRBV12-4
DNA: TGTGCCAGCACCCCCTCGGGGAGAGGGATCTACGAGCAGTACTTC
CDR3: CASTPSGRGIYEQYF

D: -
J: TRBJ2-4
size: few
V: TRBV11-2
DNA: TGTGCCAGCAGCTTGGGGTTTGCCAAAAACATTCAGTACTTC
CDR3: CASSLGFAKNIQYF

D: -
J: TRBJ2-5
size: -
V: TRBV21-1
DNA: TGTGCCAGCAGCAAAGCGGCAGGGCAGGCCAGGGAGACCCAGTACTTC
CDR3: CASSKAAGQARETQYF

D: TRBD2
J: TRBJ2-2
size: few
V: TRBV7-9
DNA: TGTGCCAGCAGCCAGGGACTAGCGGGGAGGAACACCGGGGAGCTGTTTTTT
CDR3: CASSQGLAGRNTGELFF

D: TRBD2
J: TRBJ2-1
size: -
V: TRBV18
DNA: TGTGCCAGCTCAGCTCAGAGCGGGGGGCCGTACAATGAGCAGTTCTTC
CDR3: CASSAQSGGPYNEQFF

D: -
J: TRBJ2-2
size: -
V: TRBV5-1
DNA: TGCGCCAGCAGCTGGCCGGCCAGGGTTGGGGAAACGAACACCGGGGAGCTGTTTTTT
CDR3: CASSWPARVGETNTGELFF

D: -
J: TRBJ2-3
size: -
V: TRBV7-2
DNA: TGTGCCAGCAGCTTAGTGCTGGGGGCCCCAGATACGCAGTATTTT
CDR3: CASSLVLGAPDTQYF

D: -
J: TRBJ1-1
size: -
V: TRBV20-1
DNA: TGCAGTGCTAGAGTTCCCAAATCCATGGCTGAAGCTTTCTTT
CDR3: CSARVPKSMAEAFF

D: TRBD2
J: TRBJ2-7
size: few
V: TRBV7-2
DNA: TGTGCCAGCAGCTCGATGACTAGCAGGAAGGACGAGCAGTACTTC
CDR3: CASSSMTSRKDEQYF

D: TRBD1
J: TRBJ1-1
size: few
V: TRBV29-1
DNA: TGCAGCGTAGGTTCCGGGACAGGGAACACTGAAGCTTTCTTT
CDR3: CSVGSGTGNTEAFF

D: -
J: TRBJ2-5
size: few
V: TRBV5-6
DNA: TGTGCCAGCAGCTTGTACGGGCCTAGGGAGACCCAGTACTTC
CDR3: CASSLYGPRETQYF

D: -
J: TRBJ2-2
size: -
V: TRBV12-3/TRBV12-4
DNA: TGTGCCAGCAGTTTACAGGCCGGGGAGCTGTTTTTT
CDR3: CASSLQAGELFF

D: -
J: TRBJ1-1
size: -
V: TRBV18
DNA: TGTGCCAGCTCCCCGCTAGGAGATATGAACACTGAAGCTTTCTTT
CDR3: CASSPLGDMNTEAFF

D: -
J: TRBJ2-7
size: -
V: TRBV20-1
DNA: TGCAGTGCTAGAGGAAAGACGGAATCCTACGAGCAGTACTTC
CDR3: CSARGKTESYEQYF

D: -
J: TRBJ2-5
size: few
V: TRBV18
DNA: TGTGCCAGCTCACCACCGGGTAGCAGGGAGACCCAGTACTTC
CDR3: CASSPPGSRETQYF

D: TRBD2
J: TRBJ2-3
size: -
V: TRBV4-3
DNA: TGCGCCAGCAGCAGTAGCGGGGGCCGCACAGATACGCAGTATTTT
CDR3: CASSSSGGRTDTQYF

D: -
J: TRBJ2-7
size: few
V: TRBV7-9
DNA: TGTGCCAGCAGCCCGTCAAACTACGAGCAGTACTTC
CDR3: CASSPSNYEQYF

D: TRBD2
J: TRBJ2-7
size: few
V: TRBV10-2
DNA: TGCGCCAGCAGTCCCTGGGGGGGAAGGGGAGTCTACGAGCAGTACTTC
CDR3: CASSPWGGRGVYEQYF

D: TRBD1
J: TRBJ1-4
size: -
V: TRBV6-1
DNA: TGTGCCAGCAGAAAGGACAGGGTCGGTGAAAAACTGTTTTTT
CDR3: CASRKDRVGEKLFF

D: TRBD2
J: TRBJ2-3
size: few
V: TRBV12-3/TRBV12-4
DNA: TGTGCCAGCAGTCCCGGGTGGCTAGCGGGGGTGGATACGCAGTATTTT
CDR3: CASSPGWLAGVDTQYF

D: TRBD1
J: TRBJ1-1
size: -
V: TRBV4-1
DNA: TGCGCCAGCAGCCAGACTGGGGACAGGCTGACTGAAGCTTTCTTT
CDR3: CASSQTGDRLTEAFF

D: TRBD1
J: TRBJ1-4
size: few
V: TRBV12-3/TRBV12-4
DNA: TGTGCCAGCAGCCACAGGGGAGGGGGTGAAAAACTGTTTTTT
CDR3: CASSHRGGGEKLFF

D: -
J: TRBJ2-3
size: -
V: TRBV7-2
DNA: TGTGCCAGCAGCGCCCTAGGACAGCGTAGCACAGATACGCAGTATTTT
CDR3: CASSALGQRSTDTQYF

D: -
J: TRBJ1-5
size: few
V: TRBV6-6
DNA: TGTGCCAGCAAAACGGGAGGAAACCAGCCCCAGCATTTT
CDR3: CASKTGGNQPQHF

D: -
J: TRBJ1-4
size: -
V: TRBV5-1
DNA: TGCGCCAGCAGCTTGGGCTCGGCTAATGAAAAACTGTTTTTT
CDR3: CASSLGSANEKLFF

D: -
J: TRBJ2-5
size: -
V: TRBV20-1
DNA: TGCAGTGCTAGGGGTAGGGTGGGTCAAGAGACCCAGTACTTC
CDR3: CSARGRVGQETQYF

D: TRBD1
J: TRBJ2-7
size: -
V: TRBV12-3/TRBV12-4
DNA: TGTGCCAGCAGAGGCGGGACAGGGGACGAGCAGTACTTC
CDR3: CASRGGTGDEQYF

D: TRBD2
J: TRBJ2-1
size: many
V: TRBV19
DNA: TGTGCCAGTAGTACCGCAGCAGAAGCGGGGGCGACCTACAATGAGCAGTTCTTC
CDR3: CASSTAAEAGATYNEQFF

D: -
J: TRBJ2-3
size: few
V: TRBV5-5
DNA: TGTGCCAGCAGCTTGCGGCAAGACAATCTCAACACAGATACGCAGTATTTT
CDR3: CASSLRQDNLNTDTQYF

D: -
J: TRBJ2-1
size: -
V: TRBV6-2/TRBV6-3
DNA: TGTGCCACTCCGACAGGTTACAATGAGCAGTTCTTC
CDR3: CATPTGYNEQFF

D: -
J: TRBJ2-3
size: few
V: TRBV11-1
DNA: TGTGCCAGCAGCTTATTCCCATTAGCTGGGAGCTTGGTTGGCACAGATACGCAGTATTTT
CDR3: CASSLFPLAGSLVGTDTQYF